Presented here are 5 T cell receptor beta chains from one specimen sequenced in a study of regulatory T cells in long-lasting Graves disease (dated by TCRdb to the early 2020s). This specimen's time point label, per the study, means: newly diagnosed GD, antithyroid drugs for less than 3 months. RNA was extracted from PBMCs in TRIzol for both TCR sequencing and RNA sequencing. The library was built by means of multiplex PCR. The sequencing machine was an Illumina HiSeq 4000. iRepertoire HTBI primers and Arm-PCR amplification of CDR3 regions were used to construct TCR beta libraries. TCRdb applied fastp at Q25 and MiXCR to the public reads, then kept only in-frame beta chains. Rows matching on CDR3 protein sequence are summarized as one entry with the most common DNA and genes. Counted in this sample were 450,000 to 500,000 distinct CDR3 sequences; around 15% of them appeared once. The biggest ten clones account for 9% to 15% of the sample.

In addition, the sample was reused for a study of T cells in Graves' hyperthyroidism and ophthalmopathy.

The material was peripheral blood mononuclear cells (PBMCs), obtained at new diagnosis, from a patient treated with antithyroid drugs. The receptors were gathered from a man between 35 and 55 years old with Graves disease. Donor details come from another sample of the same person, matched by shared clones.

Many counts were recorded for this clonotype. The rearrangement uses TRBV19 and TRBJ1-5, with a weak D call TRBD1 (5 bases). With 0 bases removed from V and 2 bases from J, the gap between germline ends came to 14 bases. The CDR3 covers 17 residues. Germline CDR1 LNHDA, CDR2 SQIVND (reference sequence). The CDR3 sequence is CASSIEATRVGNQPQHF. The CDR3 DNA sequence: TGTGCCAGTAGTATAGAGGCCACCAGGGTCGGCAATCAGCCCCAGCATTTT.

The J gene is TRBJ2-1, the V gene TRBV24-1; D unclear. Germline loops: CDR1 KGHDR, CDR2 SFDVKD. The CDR3 is 16 amino acids. V was trimmed by 1 base and J by 8 bases, leaving 17 bases between them. The CDR3 region is CATSDLARGPEDEQFF. CDR3 coding DNA: TGTGCCACCAGTGATTTAGCAAGAGGCCCTGAAGATGAGCAGTTCTTC.

There are many counts of this clonotype. J is TRBJ2-1 and V is TRBV3-1; D might be TRBD2 (5 bases). CDR3 size: 15 residues. The V gene lost 4 bases and the J gene lost 3 bases, with 13 bases spanning the gap. Germline V lookup: CDR1 LGHDT, CDR2 YNNKEL (reference sequence). CDR3 in amino acids: CASSRSPSNYNEQFF. The DNA for the CDR3 is TGTGCCAGCAGCCGAAGTCCTAGCAACTACAATGAGCAGTTCTTC.

The V and J genes are TRBV24-1 and TRBJ1-2, with TRBD1 matching over 7 bases. Germline assignment: CDR1 KGHDR and CDR2 SFDVKD. Losses at the gene ends were 1 base for V and 4 bases for J; bases not matched to a gene: 8. This CDR3 has 16 residues. The CDR3 bases are TGTGCCACCAGTGATTTACTCCTAGGGACAGCCTATGGCTACACCTTC. Its protein is CATSDLLLGTAYGYTF.

The chain uses TRBV5-1 and TRBJ2-5, with D possibly being TRBD1 (5 bases). The V end was cut by 3 bases, the J end by 4 bases, with 19 bases between. This CDR3 region has 16 residues. Germline values: CDR1 SGHRS, CDR2 YFSETQ. The CDR3 DNA reads as TGCGCCAGCAGCTCCTCCGGCGTGTGGGGCGGAGAGACCCAGTACTTC. It yields the protein CASSSSGVWGGETQYF.